Presented here are 15 T cell receptor beta chains from one specimen sequenced in a study of blood T cells in healthy people across ages. PCR was performed a second time for roughly 7 to 11 cycles using a sample-barcoded 5' primer and a J-beta primer mix. TCRdb passed the 5' RACE reads through MiXCR, listing each CDR3 protein once. The table has about 970,000 distinct CDR3 sequences, roughly half seen once; the top ten hold over 20%. The material sequenced was blood. The receptors here all came from a woman aged 55-75 years in good health.

The rearrangement links TRBV27 to TRBJ1-1; D gene uncertain. This CDR3 has 14 amino acids. The V and J ends lost 2 bases and 0 bases respectively, with 7 bases between them. The germline V gene encodes CDR1 MNHEY and CDR2 SMNVEV (reference sequence). The CDR3 region has the DNA TGTGCCAGCAGTTTACAGGCATTGAACACTGAAGCTTTCTTT. Its translation is CASSLQALNTEAFF.

This clonotype was counted a few times. The chain has TRBV6-5 and TRBJ2-3; D is perhaps TRBD1 (5 bases). Deletions cut 6 bases from V and 2 bases from J, with 18 bases between. The CDR3 is 16 amino acids. Germline-derived CDR1 and CDR2 are MNHEY and SVGAGI. In nucleotides, the CDR3 is TGTGCCAGCAGCTACGACTCCTGGGGCTACACAGATACGCAGTATTTT. Translation gives CASSYDSWGYTDTQYF.

The chain recombines TRBV7-9 with TRBJ2-5, with D perhaps matching TRBD2 (6 bases). The V end lost 3 bases, the J end lost 11 bases, and 31 bases lay between the germline ends. Germline assignment: CDR1 SEHNR and CDR2 FQNEAQ (reference sequence). The CDR3 spans 18 residues. CDR3 DNA: TGTGCCAGCAGCTTTTACGGGACGCGGGGAAATCCCTACAATGAGCAGTACTTC. Translation gives CASSFYGTRGNPYNEQYF.

This clonotype was found once. The V gene is TRBV20-1, the J gene TRBJ2-4; TRBD1 matches at 7 bases. The DNA end favors TRBJ2-7, so the J call may be wrong. Germline V CDR1 and CDR2: DFQATT, SNEGSKA (reference sequence). There are 16 residues in the CDR3. For the CDR3, the DNA is TGCAGTGCTAGAGAAACCATGGGGGACAGAGCCTACGAGCAGTACTTC. Translation: CSARETMGDRAYEQYF.

This clonotype was detected ten times or more. The gene calls are TRBV6-1 and TRBJ2-5; weak D call: TRBD1 (5 bases). The CDR3 contains 14 residues. The V end lost 2 bases, the J end lost 1 base, and 8 bases lay between the germline ends. In germline, CDR1 is MNHNS, CDR2 SASEGT. CDR3: CASSETRVQETQYF. Written as DNA, the CDR3 is TGTGCCAGCAGTGAAACCAGGGTCCAAGAGACCCAGTACTTC.

The table lists this clonotype with a count of one. This chain connects TRBV28 to TRBJ2-5, with D maybe TRBD2 (6 bases). Germline lookup yields CDR1 MDHEN and CDR2 SYDVKM. V lost 8 bases to trimming and J lost 2 bases, with 27 bases between them. The CDR3 extends over 18 amino acids. This CDR3 is CASGSQRADKIIQETQYF. For the CDR3, the DNA is TGTGCCAGCGGTTCGCAGCGGGCCGACAAAATTATACAAGAGACCCAGTACTTC. The entire variable domain, with the rest obtained from reference TRBV28 and TRBJ2-5, is as follows: DVKVTQSSRYLVKRTGEKVFLECVQDMDHENMFWYRQDPGLGLRLIYFSYDVKMKEKGDIPEGYSVSREKKERFSLILESASTNQTSMYLCASGSQRADKIIQETQYFGPGTRLLVL.

The sample holds a few counts of this clonotype. The V and J genes are TRBV29-1 and TRBJ2-7, with D unresolved. Trimming stripped 4 bases from V and 2 bases from J, with 12 bases between. Germline V gene data show CDR1 as SQVTM and CDR2 as ANQGSEA. The CDR3 extends over 13 amino acids. The CDR3 is CSVGSVETYEQYF. CDR3 DNA sequence: TGCAGCGTTGGTTCAGTCGAGACCTACGAGCAGTACTTC.

This clonotype was picked up a small number of times. The chain joins TRBV29-1 to TRBJ2-7, with 9 bases lining up with TRBD1. The CDR3 totals 14 residues. Per germline, CDR1 SQVTM and CDR2 ANQGSEA. With 3 bases clipped from V and 4 bases from J, the junction kept 7 bases outside the gene matches. The CDR3 spells CSVEGQGGKYEQYF. CDR3 nucleotides: TGCAGCGTTGAGGGACAGGGAGGCAAGTACGAGCAGTACTTC.

The chain carries TRBV27 and TRBJ2-1; 7 positions match TRBD1. The CDR3 spans 13 residues. CDR1 and CDR2 (germline): MNHEY, SMNVEV (reference sequence). The ends lost 8 bases at V and 4 bases at J; junction bases unmatched: 5. CDR3 residues: CASCRGLYNEQFF. The CDR3 DNA follows: TGTGCCAGCTGCAGGGGGTTGTACAATGAGCAGTTCTTC.

V and J are TRBV11-2 and TRBJ2-1; 9 nucleotides agree with TRBD1. Germline V gives CDR1 SGHAT, CDR2 FQNNGV. CDR3 length: 15 residues. Trimming at V came to 0 bases and at J to 9 bases, leaving 6 bases not matched to a gene. CDR3 sequence reads: CASSLDRTGEGEQFF. The CDR3 nucleotides read TGTGCCAGCAGCTTAGACAGGACAGGGGAAGGTGAGCAGTTCTTC.

This clonotype showed up just a few times. The rearrangement uses TRBV29-1 and TRBJ2-5, with unresolved D. V lost 3 bases and J 0 bases, leaving 5 bases between the germline ends. Germline values: CDR1 SQVTM, CDR2 ANQGSEA. The CDR3 runs to 12 residues. CDR3 region: CSVDMYQETQYF. For the CDR3, the DNA is TGCAGCGTTGACATGTACCAAGAGACCCAGTACTTC. Full variable domain (rest looked up from reference TRBV29-1 and TRBJ2-5): SAVISQKPSRDICQRGTSLTIQCQVDSQVTMMFWYRQQPGQSLTLIATANQGSEATYESGFVIDKFPISRPNLTFSTLTVSNMSPEDSSIYLCSVDMYQETQYFGPGTRLLVL.

In DNA, the CDR3 is TGCAGCGTTGATCAGGGTAGGGAGGCCCAGTACTTC. The encoded protein is CSVDQGREAQYF. The chain combines TRBV29-1 with TRBJ2-5; tentatively, D is TRBD2 (6 bases). The CDR3 sequence is 12 residues long. V lost 3 bases and J lost 9, with 14 bases in between. Germline V CDR1 and CDR2: SQVTM, ANQGSEA.

The chain recombines TRBV12-3 or TRBV12-4 with TRBJ2-5; TRBD1 agrees at 8 bases. The end of the DNA aligns better with TRBJ2-7, so the J call may be wrong. The CDR3 consists of 14 residues. In nucleotides, the CDR3 is TGTGCCAGCCGCTCGGACAGGGCCCCCTACGAGCAGTACTTC. This translates into CASRSDRAPYEQYF.

This clonotype was recorded only once. The chain has TRBV18 and TRBJ2-6, with no clear D. The V gene lost 0 bases and the J gene lost 12 bases, with 12 bases spanning the gap. The CDR3 covers 14 residues. Germline V gene sequence: CDR1 KGHSH, CDR2 LQKENI. CDR3 sequence (DNA): TGTGCCAGCTCACCACCATCCCTGTCGGGCGTCCTGACTTTC. Its protein product is CASSPPSLSGVLTF. Using reference TRBV18 and TRBJ2-6 for the parts outside the CDR3, the full variable domain is NAGVMQNPRHLVRRRGQEARLRCSPMKGHSHVYWYRQLPEEGLKFMVYLQKENIIDESGMPKERFSAEFPKEGPSILRIQQVVRGDSAAYFCASSPPSLSGVLTFGAGSRLTVL.

The chain links TRBV20-1 to TRBJ2-7; D tentatively reads TRBD1 or TRBD2 (5 bases each). The CDR3 totals 17 residues. The germline gives CDR1 DFQATT, CDR2 SNEGSKA (reference sequence). V lost 1 base, J lost 1 base, and 20 bases lay in between. CDR3 sequence: CSARAPPRGGLSYEQYF. In DNA, the CDR3 is TGCAGTGCTAGAGCCCCCCCTAGGGGCGGGCTGTCCTACGAGCAGTACTTC.